Sequencing of this T cell receptor beta chain was carried out in a study of shared clonotypes between healthy human individuals. CD45RO-negative cells were positively selected for CCR7, leaving out terminally differentiated effector memory CD45RA+ cells. This clone has only a few counts. The antigen remains undetermined. V dropped 0 bases and J dropped 1 base, with 15 bases sitting between them. The CDR3 length is 16 residues. The germline CDR1 and CDR2 sequences are GTSNPN and SVGIG (reference sequence). Notes on the study in general: A handful of donors showed sharing of around 5.3% of naive CD4 clonotypes.

Deep level was the assay's run setting. The protocol was immunoSEQ multiplex PCR, while the TCRdb copy is restricted to in-frame clones and leaves out a portion. The table records about 2,200,000 clones, 93% of them present only once. The chain joins TRBV30 to TRBJ1-1; D unresolved. This clonotype was obtained from a man between 18 and 29 years old in good health. Some clones in this sample may be carry-over from other donors' samples. Sequencing was carried out using naive CD8+ T cells from PBMCs. The CDR3 DNA is TGTGCCTGGAGTGTGGACCTGGGTTGGGGGAACACTGAAGCTTTCTTT. Residues: CAWSVDLGWGNTEAFF.